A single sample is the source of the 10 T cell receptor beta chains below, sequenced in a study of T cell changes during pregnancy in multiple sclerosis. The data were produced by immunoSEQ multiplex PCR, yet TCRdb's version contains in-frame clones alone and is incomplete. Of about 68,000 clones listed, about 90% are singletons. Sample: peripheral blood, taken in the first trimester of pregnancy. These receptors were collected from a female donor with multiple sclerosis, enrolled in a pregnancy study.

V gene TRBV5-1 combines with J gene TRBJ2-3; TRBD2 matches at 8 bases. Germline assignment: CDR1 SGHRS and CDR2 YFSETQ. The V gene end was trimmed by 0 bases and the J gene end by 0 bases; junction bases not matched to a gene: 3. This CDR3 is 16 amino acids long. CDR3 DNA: TGCGCCAGCAGCTTGGTTCTAGCGGGTAGCACAGATACGCAGTATTTT. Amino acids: CASSLVLAGSTDTQYF.

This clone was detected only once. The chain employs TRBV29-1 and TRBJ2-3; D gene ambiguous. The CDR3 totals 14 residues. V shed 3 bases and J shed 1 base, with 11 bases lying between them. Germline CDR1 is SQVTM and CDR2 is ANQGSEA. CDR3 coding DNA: TGCAGCGTTGAGGAGACGTATGGCACAGATACGCAGTATTTT. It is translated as CSVEETYGTDTQYF.

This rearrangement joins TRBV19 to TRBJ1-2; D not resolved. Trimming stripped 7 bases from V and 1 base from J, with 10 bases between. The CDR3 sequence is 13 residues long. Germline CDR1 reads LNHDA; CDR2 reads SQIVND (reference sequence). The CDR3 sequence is CASTRGSNYGYTF. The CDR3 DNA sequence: TGTGCCAGTACGCGGGGAAGTAACTATGGCTACACCTTC.

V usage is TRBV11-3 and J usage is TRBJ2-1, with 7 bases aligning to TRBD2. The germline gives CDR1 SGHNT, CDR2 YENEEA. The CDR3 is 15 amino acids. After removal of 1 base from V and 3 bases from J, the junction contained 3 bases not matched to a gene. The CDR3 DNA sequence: TGTGCCAGCAGCTTAGCTCCTAGCGGCTACAATGAGCAGTTCTTC. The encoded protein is CASSLAPSGYNEQFF.

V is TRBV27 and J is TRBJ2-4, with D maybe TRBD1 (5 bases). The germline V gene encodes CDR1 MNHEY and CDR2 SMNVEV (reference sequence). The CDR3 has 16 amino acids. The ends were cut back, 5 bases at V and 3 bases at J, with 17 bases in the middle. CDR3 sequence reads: CASSEYRIAGKNIQYF. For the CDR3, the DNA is TGTGCCAGCAGTGAATACAGGATCGCCGGCAAAAACATTCAGTACTTC.

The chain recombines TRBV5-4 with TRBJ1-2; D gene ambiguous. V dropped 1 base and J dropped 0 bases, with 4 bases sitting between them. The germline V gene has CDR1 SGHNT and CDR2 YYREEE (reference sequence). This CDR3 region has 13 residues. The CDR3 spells CASSLPANYGYTF. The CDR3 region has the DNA TGTGCCAGCAGCTTGCCAGCTAACTATGGCTACACCTTC.

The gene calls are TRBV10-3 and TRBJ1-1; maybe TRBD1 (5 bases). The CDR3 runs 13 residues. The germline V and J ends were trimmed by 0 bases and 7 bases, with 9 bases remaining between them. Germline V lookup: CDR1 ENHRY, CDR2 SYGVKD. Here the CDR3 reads CAISESGGIEAFF. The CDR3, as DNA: TGTGCCATCAGTGAGTCCGGGGGTATTGAAGCTTTCTTT.

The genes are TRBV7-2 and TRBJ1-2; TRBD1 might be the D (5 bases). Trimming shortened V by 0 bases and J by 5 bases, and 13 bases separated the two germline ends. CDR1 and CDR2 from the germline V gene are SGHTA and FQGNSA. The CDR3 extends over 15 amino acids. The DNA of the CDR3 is TGTGCCAGCAGCTTAGCCTTTCAGGGCCCATATGGCTACACCTTC. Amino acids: CASSLAFQGPYGYTF.

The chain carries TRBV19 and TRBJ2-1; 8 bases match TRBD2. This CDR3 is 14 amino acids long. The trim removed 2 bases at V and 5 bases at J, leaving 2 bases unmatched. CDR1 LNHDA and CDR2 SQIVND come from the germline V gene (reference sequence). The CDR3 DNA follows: TGTGCCAGTAGTATAAGCGGGGGCAACAATGAGCAGTTCTTC. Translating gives CASSISGGNNEQFF.

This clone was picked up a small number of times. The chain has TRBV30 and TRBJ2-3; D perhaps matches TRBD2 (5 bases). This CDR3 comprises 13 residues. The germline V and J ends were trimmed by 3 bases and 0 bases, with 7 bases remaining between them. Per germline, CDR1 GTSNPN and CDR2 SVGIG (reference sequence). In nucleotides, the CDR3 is TGTGCCTGGAGGGGCGGGAGCACAGATACGCAGTATTTT. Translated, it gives CAWRGGSTDTQYF.